This TCR beta chain was recovered during a study of cytomegalovirus exposure and HLA in healthy donors. Study-wide results and limits: The study listed 150 to 200 cytomegalovirus-associated TCR beta chains. Three chains linked to CMV were shown in vitro to be specific for CMV antigens.

Data came from immunoSEQ multiplex PCR; TCRdb stores just in-frame clones and leaves some out. Found here are approximately 200,000 clones, 84% of them singletons; the top ten hold less than 9%. On this clone: Its antigen remains unknown.

The CDR3 runs to 12 residues. From germline, CDR1 is SEHNR and CDR2 FQNEAQ (reference sequence). The TCR was taken from a man younger than 35 in good health and CMV-seropositive. The material sequenced was PBMCs. The V gene is TRBV7-9, the J gene TRBJ1-1; no clear D gene. The CDR3 protein is CVLGRRNTEAFF. CDR3 bases: TGTGTGTTGGGCCGCCGCAACACTGAAGCTTTCTTT.